This paragraph reports one T cell receptor beta chain. Its antigen remains unknown. This sample stems from a study of cytomegalovirus exposure and HLA in healthy donors. PCR employed 60 Vbeta and 13 Jbeta primers. TCRdb's table, derived via immunoSEQ multiplex PCR, lists solely in-frame clones and lacks some. Of 75,000 to 90,000 clones listed, around a tenth are singletons. General study results and limits: Earlier analysis looked at TCR beta V segments, and most were productive about 90% or about 30% of the time. Reportedly, diagnosis of cytomegalovirus status by the classifier showed high specificity and sensitivity.

The CDR3 runs 16 residues. Germline CDR1 and CDR2: SGHNT and YYREEE (reference sequence). Trimming pared 1 base from V and 0 bases from J, leaving 8 bases between. The receptor comes from a man in his 60s in good health and CMV-seropositive. The chain employs TRBV5-4 and TRBJ2-6, with D possibly being TRBD1 (6 bases). The sequenced sample was PBMCs. CDR3 protein: CASSLPGASGANVLTF. DNA for the CDR3: TGTGCCAGCAGCTTGCCAGGGGCCTCTGGGGCCAACGTCCTGACTTTC.